This TCR beta chain came from a study of T cell changes during pregnancy in multiple sclerosis. The CDR3 extends over 14 amino acids. V dropped 4 bases and J dropped 6; count of bases not matched to a gene: 8. Germline assignment: CDR1 SGDLS and CDR2 YYNGEE. The table came from immunoSEQ multiplex PCR; TCRdb's copy has only in-frame clones and leaves some out. This table has about 130,000 clones, about 95% appearing once. Sequencing was performed on peripheral blood, taken after pregnancy. The TCR sequence derives from a female donor with multiple sclerosis, enrolled in a pregnancy study. The chain combines TRBV9 with TRBJ1-1, with 8 nucleotides matching TRBD1. The DNA of the CDR3 is TGTGCCAGCAGCCCTACTGGACAGGGCTCTGAAGCTTTCTTT. The encoded protein is CASSPTGQGSEAFF.